The source of this TCR beta chain is a study of T cell responses to AZD1222 COVID-19 vaccine. Trimming shortened V by 6 bases and J by 6 bases, and 8 bases separated the two germline ends. The CDR3 is 11 residues long. The V gene's germline CDR1 is MDHEN and CDR2 SYDVKM. Using immunoSEQ multiplex PCR, the repertoire was profiled, and TCRdb retains in-frame clones only, with some absent. The repertoire holds 70,000 to 95,000 clones, 80% to 95% seen once, with more than 7.5% in the top ten. The receptor was derived from an adult who received the AZD1222 COVID-19 vaccine. This chain links TRBV28 with TRBJ1-1; D ambiguous. The sequencing used peripheral blood, collected 28 days after the second AZD1222 dose. The CDR3 coding sequence is TGTGCCAGCAGGGGAAAACCTGAAGCTTTCTTT. This codes for CASRGKPEAFF.